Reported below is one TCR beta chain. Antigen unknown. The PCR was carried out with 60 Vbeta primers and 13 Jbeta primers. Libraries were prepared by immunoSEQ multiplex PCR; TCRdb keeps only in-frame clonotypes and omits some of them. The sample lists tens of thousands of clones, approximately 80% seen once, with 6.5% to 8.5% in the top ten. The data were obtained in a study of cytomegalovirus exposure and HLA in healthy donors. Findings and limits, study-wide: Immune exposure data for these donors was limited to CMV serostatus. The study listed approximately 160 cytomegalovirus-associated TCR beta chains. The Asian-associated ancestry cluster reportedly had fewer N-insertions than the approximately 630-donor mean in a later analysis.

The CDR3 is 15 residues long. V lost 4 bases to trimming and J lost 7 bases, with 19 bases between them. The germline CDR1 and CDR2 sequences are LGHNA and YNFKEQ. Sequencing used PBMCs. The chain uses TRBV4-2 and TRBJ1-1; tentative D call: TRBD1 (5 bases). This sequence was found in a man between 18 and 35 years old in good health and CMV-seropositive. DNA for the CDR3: TGTGCCAGCAGCCTTCGACACCAGGGAAGTATTGAAGCTTTCTTT. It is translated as CASSLRHQGSIEAFF.